This TCR beta chain comes out of a study of identical twins. Study-level results: Zero-insertion findings could be partly confounded by invariant cells (MAIT and iNKT cells).

This clonotype was observed at least ten times. Its cognate antigen is unknown. Germline CDR1 and CDR2: MGHDK and SYGVNS. The ends were cut back, 7 bases at V and 1 base at J, with 16 bases in the middle. The length of the CDR3 is 15 residues. In TCRdb, the 5' RACE reads were re-called with MiXCR into one record per CDR3 protein. Here the sample spans under 500,000 distinct CDR3 sequences, approximately 15% being singletons. The same specimen was also included in a second study, on yellow fever vaccine responses in identical twins.

The sample was CD4+ T cells sorted from blood. The receptor comes from a woman under 30 in good health. The chain links TRBV25-1 to TRBJ2-5; D unclear. The CDR3 spells CASTQPSGSQETQYF. Written as DNA, the CDR3 is TGTGCCAGCACTCAACCATCCGGCTCCCAAGAGACCCAGTACTTC.